This TCR beta chain comes out of a study of Graves' ophthalmopathy and Graves' hyperthyroidism (dated by TCRdb to the late 2010s). With regard to the full study: Peripheral blood samples were taken at the time of initial diagnosis, before any treatment was given. T-cell repertoires of thyroid tissue and blood were compared in six hyperthyroidism patients. An independent validation cohort was composed of some 19 hyperthyroidism patients and roughly 16 patients who later progressed from hyperthyroidism to ophthalmopathy. To explore V-J signatures that separate ophthalmopathy from hyperthyroidism, a discovery set of about a hundred patients was enrolled, consisting of roughly 45 with ophthalmopathy and about 60 with stable hyperthyroidism. In total, 135 blood samples were TCR-sequenced: approximately 42 ophthalmopathy, 75 hyperthyroidism and roughly 17 hyperthyroidism-to-ophthalmopathy patients. Following sample collection, hyperthyroidism patients were given methimazole at a starting dose of 30 mg daily, and ophthalmopathy patients were given high-dose intravenous methylprednisolone. To tell Graves' ophthalmopathy apart from Graves' hyperthyroidism, and to predict which patients would progress to ophthalmopathy, the study relied on TCR beta repertoire signatures. Study-wide findings and limitations: No statistical method was used to predetermine the sample size, and group allocation was not hidden from the investigators. Among expanded thyroid clonotypes with frequency above 0.001, most also showed up in blood, which suggests that blood repertoires may reflect the thyroid immune response. In validation, the model predicted ophthalmopathy progression with roughly 68% sensitivity and roughly 72% specificity; 12 predicted patients were CT-confirmed with GO in a median of around 6.5 months. In cross-validation, the 13-signature model distinguished ophthalmopathy from stable hyperthyroidism with about 90% sensitivity and 81% to 83% specificity, and in the test set the corresponding values were around 78% and 73%.

For this clonotype: What antigen it recognizes has not been identified. The input lacks base qualities; no much larger clone sits a single base away.

For repertoire sequencing, TCR beta CDR3 regions were amplified from RNA transcripts. The first round of RT-PCR was done with HTBI primers and the Qiagen OneStep RT-PCR kit, and was followed by a second round of multiplex PCR, then size selection and purification. Libraries were sequenced paired-end with 100 bp reads on an Illumina HiSeq2000. The paper's data handling went like this. SOAPnuke was used to process the reads, removing any read that contained adapters or uncalled bases, had a mean Phred below 15, or lacked an exact match to the constant primer or identifier. High-quality paired reads were merged with COPE v1.2.5. Each unique nucleotide sequence was defined as a clonotype, and clonotypes were aligned to IMGT TRB V, D and J references with MiTCR v1.1. Analysis was restricted to V-J combinations with a frequency above 0.0001, which covered about 99% of repertoires. For each V-J combination, a TCR clonal expansion and chaos score was defined as the ratio of F50 clonal expansion to chaos observed in the TCRdist matrix. Features were reduced by Welch's t-statistics and random forest to 10 to 15 V-J combinations, which fed a naive Bayes classifier. The similarity between thyroid and blood repertoires was quantified using the Morisita-Horn index. TCRdb reprocessing: public reads trimmed at Q25 with fastp, clones called with MiXCR, in-frame beta chains kept. One record per CDR3 amino acid sequence lists the most common genes and DNA. Here the V and J calls rest on TCRdb's processing, not on the authors' analysis. The sample table lists under 350,000 distinct CDR3 sequences, 17% of them with a count of one. The ten top clones hold 10% to 15% of the sample.

Cut back by 6 bases and 0 bases, the V and J ends lie 12 bases apart. The germline V gene gives CDR1 as MNHNS and CDR2 as SASEGT. Spanning cysteine to phenylalanine, the CDR3 consists of 14 amino acids. Just CDR3 DNA is preserved here, 42 bases in frame from base 1. Ophthalmopathy patients had moderately to severely active disease, Clinical Activity Score of at least 3, NOSPECS grade of at least 4, and disease duration under 3 months. Patients with other autoimmune diseases, uncontrolled infections, pregnancy or lactation were excluded. Diagnosis was based on clinical symptoms, serum thyroxine, TRAb, thyroid ultrasound and orbital computed tomography. Ficoll-Paque density gradient centrifugation was used to isolate PBMCs from around 10 ml of fresh peripheral blood. Total RNA was extracted with Trizol reagent and quality-checked on an Agilent 2100 Bioanalyzer.

The sample was peripheral blood. The V and J segments used are TRBV6-1 and TRBJ2-7; the D call is tentative, TRBD1 or TRBD2, as each matches 5 bases. The receptor's source is an adult man with Graves' ophthalmopathy. This receptor carries the CDR3 CASSGTASSYEQYF. The sequence in DNA is TGTGCCAGCAGCGGGACGGCGAGCTCCTACGAGCAGTACTTC.